This TCR beta chain comes out of a study of cytomegalovirus exposure and HLA in healthy donors. Turning to the study itself: Samples from HLA-typed donors yielded about 85 million unique TCRs in an early data release. Of roughly 400 genotyped donors, 81% grouped in the Caucasian-associated ancestry cluster. Study conclusions and caveats: As immune exposure information, only CMV serostatus was available.

The PCR employed 60 Vbeta primers together with 13 Jbeta primers. Libraries were prepared by immunoSEQ multiplex PCR; TCRdb keeps only in-frame clonotypes and omits some of them. The sample consists of about 170,000 clones, about 85% of them appearing once. Trimming took 5 bases from V and 3 from J, leaving 11 bases between them. Looked up from germline, CDR1 is MNHEY and CDR2 is SMNVEV (reference sequence). The CDR3 extends over 14 amino acids. Notes on this clone: The target antigen is unknown.

The J gene is TRBJ2-1, the V gene TRBV27, with D unresolved. The sample consisted of PBMCs. The clonotype comes from a young man in good health and CMV-seropositive. The CDR3 DNA sequence: TGTGCCAGCAGTATTAGCATGGGCTACAATGAGCAGTTCTTC. Encoded protein: CASSISMGYNEQFF.